The present entry profiles one TCR beta chain with its context. The antigen is not known. MiXCR was run by TCRdb on the 5' RACE reads, yielding one entry per CDR3 protein. This sample has under 250,000 distinct CDR3 sequences, with roughly 3% found just once. Germline V lookup: CDR1 LGHNA, CDR2 YNFKEQ. The V gene lost 0 bases and the J gene lost 2 bases, with 4 bases spanning the gap. CDR3 length: 13 residues. The data originate from a study of T cells after yellow fever vaccination. Study observations and caveats: Clones that expanded after primary vaccination mostly reappeared after the booster (96% CD4, 88% CD8). Researchers report a weaker secondary response that nonetheless peaked faster, day 5 versus 15.

The starting material was CD4+ T cells sorted from PBMCs, obtained 10 days after the yellow fever booster vaccination. The V and J genes are TRBV4-2 and TRBJ2-5; unclear D gene. The sequence came from a man between 18 and 29 years old who received the YFV17D yellow fever vaccine. The CDR3 bases are TGTGCCAGCAGCCAAGATCTTCAAGAGACCCAGTACTTC. Its protein product is CASSQDLQETQYF.